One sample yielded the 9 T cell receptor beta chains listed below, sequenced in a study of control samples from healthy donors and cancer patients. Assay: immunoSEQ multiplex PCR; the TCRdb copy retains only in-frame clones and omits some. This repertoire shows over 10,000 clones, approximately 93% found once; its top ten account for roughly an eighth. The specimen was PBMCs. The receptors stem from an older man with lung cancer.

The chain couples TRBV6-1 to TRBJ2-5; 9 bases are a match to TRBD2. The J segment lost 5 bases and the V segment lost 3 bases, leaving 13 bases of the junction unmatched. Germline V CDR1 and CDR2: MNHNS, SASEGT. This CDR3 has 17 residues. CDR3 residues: CASSDAGGAGGRETQYF. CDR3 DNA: TGTGCCAGCAGTGACGCGGGGGGCGCGGGGGGGCGGGAGACCCAGTACTTC.

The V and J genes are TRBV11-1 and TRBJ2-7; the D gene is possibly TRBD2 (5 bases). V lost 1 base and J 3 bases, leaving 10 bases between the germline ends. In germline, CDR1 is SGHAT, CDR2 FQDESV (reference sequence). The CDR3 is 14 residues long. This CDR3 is CASSLGSSGYEQYF. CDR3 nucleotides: TGTGCCAGCAGCTTAGGGTCAAGCGGCTACGAGCAGTACTTC. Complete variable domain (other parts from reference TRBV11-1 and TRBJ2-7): EAEVAQSPRYKITEKSQAVAFWCDPISGHATLYWYRQILGQGPELLVQFQDESVVDDSQLPKDRFSAERLKGVDSTLKIQPAELGDSAMYLCASSLGSSGYEQYFGPGTRLTVT.

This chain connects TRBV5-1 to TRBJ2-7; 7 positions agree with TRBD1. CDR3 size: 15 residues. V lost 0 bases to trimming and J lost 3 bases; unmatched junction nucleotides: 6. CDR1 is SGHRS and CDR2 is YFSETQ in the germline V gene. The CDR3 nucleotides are TGCGCCAGCAGCTTGGGGACAGGCGGTAACTACGAGCAGTACGTC. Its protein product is CASSLGTGGNYEQYV.

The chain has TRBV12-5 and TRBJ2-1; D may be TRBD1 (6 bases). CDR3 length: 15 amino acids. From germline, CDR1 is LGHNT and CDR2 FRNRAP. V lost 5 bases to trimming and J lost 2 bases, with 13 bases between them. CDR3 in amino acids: CASGPPQGPYNEQFF. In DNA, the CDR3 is TGTGCTAGTGGTCCACCACAGGGCCCCTACAATGAGCAGTTCTTC.

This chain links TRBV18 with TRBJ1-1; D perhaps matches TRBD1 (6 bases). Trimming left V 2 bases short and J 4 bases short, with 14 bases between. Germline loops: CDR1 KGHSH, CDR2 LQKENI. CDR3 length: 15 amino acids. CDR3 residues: CASSPLEGGGTEAFF. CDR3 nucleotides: TGTGCCAGCTCACCATTGGAGGGAGGGGGCACTGAAGCTTTCTTT.

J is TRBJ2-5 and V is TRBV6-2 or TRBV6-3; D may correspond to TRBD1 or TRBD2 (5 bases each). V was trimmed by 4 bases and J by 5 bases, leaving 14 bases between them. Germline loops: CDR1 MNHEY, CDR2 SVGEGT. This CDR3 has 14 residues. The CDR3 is CASSSLRGRETQYF. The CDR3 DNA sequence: TGTGCCAGCAGTTCCCTGAGGGGCAGGGAGACCCAGTACTTC.

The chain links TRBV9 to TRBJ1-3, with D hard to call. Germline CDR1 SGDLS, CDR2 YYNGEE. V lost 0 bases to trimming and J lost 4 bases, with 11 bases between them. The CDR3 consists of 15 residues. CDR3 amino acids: CASSVAPGMGNTIYF. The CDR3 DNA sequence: TGTGCCAGCAGCGTAGCCCCGGGCATGGGAAACACCATATATTTT.

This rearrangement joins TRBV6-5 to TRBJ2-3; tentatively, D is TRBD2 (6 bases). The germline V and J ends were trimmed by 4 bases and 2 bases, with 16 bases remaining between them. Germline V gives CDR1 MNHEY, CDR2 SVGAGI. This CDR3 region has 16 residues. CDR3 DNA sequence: TGTGCCAGCAGTTCCCTCCGTGCGGGGTCCACAGATACGCAGTATTTT. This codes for CASSSLRAGSTDTQYF.

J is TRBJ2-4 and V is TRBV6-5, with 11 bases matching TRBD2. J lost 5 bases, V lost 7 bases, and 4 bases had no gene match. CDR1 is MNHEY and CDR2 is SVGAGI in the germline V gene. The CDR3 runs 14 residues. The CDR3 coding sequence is TGTGCCAGCAAGCTACTAGCGGGGGAAAACATTCAGTACTTC. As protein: CASKLLAGENIQYF.